A selection of T cell receptor beta chains follows, all from one sample in a study of T cell clones after liver transplantation. Here immunoSEQ multiplex PCR was the method, and the copy in TCRdb shows in-frame clones only, minus some. Of roughly 100,000 clones listed, around 84% are singletons. The specimen was CD4+ T cells from blood, collected approximately 45 months after liver transplant. The receptors shown here come from a human patient who received a liver transplant. Some T cells may have come from the graft donor. The CDR3 runs from the conserved cysteine through the conserved F or W. Each record gives: CDR3 protein, CDR3 DNA, J gene, D gene, V gene, clone size. A D gene is named only where the DNA matches it firmly. For some rows the clone size is stated as once, few or many, or as a class when expanded; others skip it.

CASSQTRAGELFF,TGTGCCAGCAGTCAAACGAGGGCCGGGGAGCTGTTTTTT,TRBJ2-2,-,TRBV6-5,-
CASSNTGGAYEQYF,TGCGCCAGCAGCAACACAGGGGGGGCCTACGAGCAGTACTTC,TRBJ2-7,-,TRBV5-1,-
CASSWGSGGSYNEQFF,TGTGCCAGCAGCTGGGGGTCGGGAGGGTCGTACAATGAGCAGTTCTTC,TRBJ2-1,TRBD2,TRBV11-2,-
CASSYSRQTPGNTIYF,TGTGCCAGCAGTTACTCCCGTCAGACCCCGGGAAACACCATATATTTT,TRBJ1-3,-,TRBV6-5,-
CASRSPRGDAGANVLTF,TGCGCCAGCAGGTCTCCCCGGGGAGACGCTGGGGCCAACGTCCTGACTTTC,TRBJ2-6,-,TRBV5-1,-
CASRLPRTGKDYTF,TGTGCCAGCAGACTCCCCCGGACAGGGAAGGACTACACCTTC,TRBJ1-2,TRBD1,TRBV5-6,-
CASSYDYNEQFF,TGTGCCAGCAGTTACGATTACAATGAGCAGTTCTTC,TRBJ2-1,-,TRBV6-5,-
CASSLWGREGATLLGEQYF,TGTGCCAGCAGTTTATGGGGACGGGAGGGGGCGACCCTACTGGGCGAGCAGTACTTC,TRBJ2-7,-,TRBV27,-
CASGRGSGELFF,TGTGCCAGCGGCCGAGGGAGCGGGGAGCTGTTTTTT,TRBJ2-2,-,TRBV7-9,few
CASNQQTGLEQYF,TGTGCCAGCAACCAACAGACAGGGCTCGAGCAGTACTTC,TRBJ2-7,TRBD1,TRBV7-2,-
CASSERRGRSGEQYF,TGTGCCAGCAGTGAACGGAGGGGGCGCAGTGGCGAGCAGTACTTC,TRBJ2-7,-,TRBV6-1,-
CASSFYGTRETQYF,TGTGCCAGCAGCTTTTATGGGACTCGGGAGACCCAGTACTTC,TRBJ2-5,-,TRBV7-3,-
CAWKRGTIGEQYF,TGTGCCTGGAAGAGGGGGACGATTGGCGAGCAGTACTTC,TRBJ2-7,-,TRBV30,few
CASSLKSGDYGYTF,TGTGCCAGCAGCTTAAAGTCGGGGGACTATGGCTACACCTTC,TRBJ1-2,-,TRBV7-2,-
CASSKDRATNEKLFF,TGTGCCAGCAGTAAGGACCGAGCAACTAATGAAAAACTGTTTTTT,TRBJ1-4,-,TRBV7-2,once
CASSKVRNEQYF,TGTGCCAGCAGCAAAGTGCGGAACGAGCAGTACTTC,TRBJ2-7,-,TRBV6-6,-
CASSYSLTASSEKLFF,TGTGCCAGCAGTTACTCCCTTACAGCGAGCAGTGAAAAACTGTTTTTT,TRBJ1-4,-,TRBV6-6,-
CASSQDSTGRNTIYF,TGCGCCAGCAGCCAAGATTCAACAGGGAGAAACACCATATATTTT,TRBJ1-3,-,TRBV4-3,-
CASSLATETQYF,TGCGCCAGCAGTTTGGCCACAGAGACCCAGTACTTC,TRBJ2-5,-,TRBV5-1,-
CASSSGDRVGGETQYF,TGTGCCAGCAGCTCCGGAGACAGGGTTGGAGGAGAGACCCAGTACTTC,TRBJ2-5,TRBD1,TRBV7-8,-
CASSMGQAGINEKLFF,TGTGCCAGCAGCATGGGACAGGCAGGAATAAATGAAAAACTGTTTTTT,TRBJ1-4,TRBD1,TRBV5-8,-
CASSLHRNSGNTIYF,TGTGCCAGCAGCCTACATAGGAACTCTGGAAACACCATATATTTT,TRBJ1-3,-,TRBV6-5,-
CASSLATSLRTGELFF,TGCGCCAGCAGCTTGGCAACAAGTTTGAGGACCGGGGAGCTGTTTTTT,TRBJ2-2,-,TRBV5-1,-
CASSSRGKWGTQYF,TGTGCCAGTAGTAGTCGCGGGAAATGGGGGACCCAGTACTTC,TRBJ2-5,-,TRBV19,-
CASSSSPRTREQFF,TGTGCCAGCAGCTCCTCCCCAAGGACTAGGGAGCAGTTCTTC,TRBJ2-1,TRBD2,TRBV7-3,-
CASSYSLAGAEDTQYF,TGTGCCAGCAGTTACTCTTTAGCGGGGGCAGAAGATACGCAGTATTTT,TRBJ2-3,TRBD2,TRBV6-5,once
CASSGFGELFF,TGTGCCAGCTCGGGCTTCGGGGAGCTGTTTTTT,TRBJ2-2,-,TRBV2,-
CASSSTGPGANVLTF,TGTGCCAGCAGCTCTACGGGCCCTGGGGCCAACGTCCTGACTTTC,TRBJ2-6,-,TRBV5-4,-
CASEPGAPPETQYF,TGCGCCAGCGAACCCGGGGCTCCCCCAGAGACCCAGTACTTC,TRBJ2-5,-,TRBV5-1,-
CASSLSTGSEAFF,TGTGCCAGCAGCTTAAGTACAGGATCGGAAGCTTTCTTT,TRBJ1-1,-,TRBV7-9,-
CASSPDREAEAFF,TGTGCCAGCTCACCTGACAGGGAGGCTGAAGCTTTCTTT,TRBJ1-1,TRBD1,TRBV18,-
CASSQETPAPGLLQVGTEAFF,TGTGCCAGCAGCCAAGAAACCCCTGCACCGGGACTCCTGCAGGTTGGCACTGAAGCTTTCTTT,TRBJ1-1,-,TRBV4-2,-
CASSLSLAGNYGYTF,TGTGCCAGCAGTTTATCGCTGGCAGGCAACTATGGCTACACCTTC,TRBJ1-2,-,TRBV27,-
CASKGASGRNEQYF,TGTGCCAGCAAGGGGGCTAGCGGGAGAAACGAGCAGTACTTC,TRBJ2-7,TRBD2,TRBV28,-
CASSPRTSGNTIYF,TGCGCCAGCAGCCCCCGGACATCAGGAAACACCATATATTTT,TRBJ1-3,-,TRBV4-3,-
CASSRRTPLVNEQYF,TGTGCCAGCAGTCGGAGGACTCCCCTAGTCAACGAGCAGTACTTC,TRBJ2-7,-,TRBV2,few